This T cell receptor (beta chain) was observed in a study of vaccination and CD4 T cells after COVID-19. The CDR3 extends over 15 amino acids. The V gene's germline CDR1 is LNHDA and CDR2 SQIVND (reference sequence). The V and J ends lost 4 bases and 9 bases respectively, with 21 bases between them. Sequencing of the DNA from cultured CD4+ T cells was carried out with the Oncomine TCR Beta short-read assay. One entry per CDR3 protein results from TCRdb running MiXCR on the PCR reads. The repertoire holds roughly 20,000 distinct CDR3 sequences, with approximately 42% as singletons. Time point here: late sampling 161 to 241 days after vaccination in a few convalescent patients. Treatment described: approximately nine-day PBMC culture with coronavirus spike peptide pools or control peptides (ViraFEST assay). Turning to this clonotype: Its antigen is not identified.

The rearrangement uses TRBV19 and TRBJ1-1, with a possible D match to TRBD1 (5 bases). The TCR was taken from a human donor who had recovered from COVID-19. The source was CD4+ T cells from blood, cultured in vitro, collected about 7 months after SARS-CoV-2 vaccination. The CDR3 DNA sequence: TGTGCCAGTAGTAGGGCCCAGGCGGGGGGAGTCAAAGCTTTCTTT. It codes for CASSRAQAGGVKAFF.